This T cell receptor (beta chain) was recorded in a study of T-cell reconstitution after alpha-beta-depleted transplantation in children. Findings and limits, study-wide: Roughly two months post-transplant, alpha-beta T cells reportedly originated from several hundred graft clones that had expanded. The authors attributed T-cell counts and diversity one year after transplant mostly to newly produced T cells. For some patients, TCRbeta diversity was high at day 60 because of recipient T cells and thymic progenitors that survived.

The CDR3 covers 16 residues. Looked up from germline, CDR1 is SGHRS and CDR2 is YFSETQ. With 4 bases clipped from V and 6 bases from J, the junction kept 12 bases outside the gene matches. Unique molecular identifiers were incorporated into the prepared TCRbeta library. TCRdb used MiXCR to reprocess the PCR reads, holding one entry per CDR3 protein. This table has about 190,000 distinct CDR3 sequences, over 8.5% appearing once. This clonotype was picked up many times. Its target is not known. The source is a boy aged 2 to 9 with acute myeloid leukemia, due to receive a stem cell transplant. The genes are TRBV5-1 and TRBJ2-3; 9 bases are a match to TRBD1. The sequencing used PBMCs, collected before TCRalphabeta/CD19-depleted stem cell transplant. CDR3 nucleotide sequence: TGCGCCAGCAGCGGACGGGACAGGGTTGGATCCGATACGCAGTATTTT. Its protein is CASSGRDRVGSDTQYF.